The 10 T cell receptor beta chains reported below all come from one sample, sequenced in a study of identical twins. TCRdb re-analysed the 5' RACE reads in MiXCR, keeping a single row per CDR3 protein. The table has about 160,000 distinct CDR3 sequences, 3% to 4% seen once. Sequenced material: memory T cells sorted from blood. Receptor source: a man between 18 and 35 years old in good health.

Ten or more counts support this clonotype. This rearrangement joins TRBV20-1 to TRBJ1-3; 7 bases are shared with TRBD1. Germline CDR1 and CDR2: DFQATT and SNEGSKA (reference sequence). The CDR3 has 15 amino acids. The ends lost 6 bases at V and 0 bases at J; junction bases unmatched: 8. The chain's CDR3 is CSAQDRPYSGNTIYF. The DNA for the CDR3 is TGCAGTGCCCAGGACAGGCCCTACTCTGGAAACACCATATATTTT.

This clonotype was detected many times. This CDR3 is CASSLGDRGPFF. Written as DNA, the CDR3 is TGTGCCAGCAGCTTGGGGGACAGGGGTCCGTTTTTT. The V and J genes are TRBV5-6 and TRBJ1-4, with 10 bases matching TRBD1. The V segment lost 0 bases and the J segment 16 bases; nucleotides outside the gene matches: 3. The CDR3 sequence is 12 residues long. The V gene's germline CDR1 is SGHDT and CDR2 YYEEEE.

This clonotype was observed at least ten times. The chain employs TRBV27 and TRBJ1-6; the D is unclear. Trimming cost V 5 bases and J 7 bases, with 15 bases left between them. Germline lookup yields CDR1 MNHEY and CDR2 SMNVEV (reference sequence). This CDR3 has 15 amino acids. As DNA, the CDR3 is TGTGCCAGCAGTAGAACGGGCCTACTGAATTCACCCCTCCACTTT. It codes for CASSRTGLLNSPLHF.

This clonotype was seen at least ten times. DNA of the CDR3: TGTGCCAGCAGTCCCTCACTCACCCCGCAGTATTTT. This codes for CASSPSLTPQYF. V is TRBV12-3 or TRBV12-4 and J is TRBJ2-3; no clear D. The CDR3 extends over 12 amino acids. V was clipped by 5 bases and J by 10 bases, with 13 bases between them.

The chain has TRBV2 and TRBJ1-5, with 7 positions matching TRBD1. The CDR3 contains 17 residues. The V gene end was trimmed by 8 bases and the J gene end by 0 bases; junction bases not matched to a gene: 13. CDR1 and CDR2 from the germline V gene are SNHLY and FYNNEI. CDR3 in DNA: TGTGCCAGCGCCGAAAGACAGGGATTATATAGCAATCAGCCCCAGCATTTT. This gives the protein CASAERQGLYSNQPQHF.

This clonotype has at least ten counts. V and J are TRBV7-2 and TRBJ2-7; TRBD1 might be the D (5 bases). Trimming left V 5 bases short and J 5 bases short, with 13 bases between. This CDR3 spans 13 amino acids. Germline values: CDR1 SGHTA, CDR2 FQGNSA. The CDR3 here is CASSPGLRNEQYF. CDR3 coding DNA: TGTGCCAGCAGCCCAGGGCTAAGGAACGAGCAGTACTTC. Looking up the rest from reference TRBV7-2 and TRBJ2-7 gives the full variable domain: GAGVSQSPSNKVTEKGKDVELRCDPISGHTALYWYRQSLGQGLEFLIYFQGNSAPDKSGLPSDRFSAERTGGSVSTLTIQRTQQEDSAVYLCASSPGLRNEQYFGPGTRLTVT.

Many counts were recorded for this clonotype. The V gene is TRBV20-1, the J gene TRBJ2-3; D call uncertain. The V end lost 3 bases, the J end lost 2 bases, and 18 bases lay between the germline ends. The CDR3 is 16 residues long. CDR1 is DFQATT, CDR2 SNEGSKA, per germline (reference sequence). CDR3 DNA: TGCAGTGCTAGCCTCCGGACCGGTGGGTTCACAGATACGCAGTATTTT. Translated: CSASLRTGGFTDTQYF.

This clonotype was observed many times. The chain employs TRBV9 and TRBJ2-3, with 8 bases aligning to TRBD2. Germline V gene data show CDR1 as SGDLS and CDR2 as YYNGEE. CDR3 length equals 16 residues. V was pared by 2 bases and J by 4 bases, with 9 bases of the junction left unmatched. The CDR3 DNA is TGTGCCAGCAGCGTTATGAGCGGGAGTAGAGCAGATACGCAGTATTTT. Translating it yields CASSVMSGSRADTQYF.

This clonotype has ten or more counts. The chain has TRBV12-3 or TRBV12-4 and TRBJ1-1, with no clear D. The CDR3 totals 15 residues. The V gene lost 1 base and the J gene lost 5 bases, with 14 bases spanning the gap. This CDR3 is CASSLDVWGGTEAFF. The CDR3, as DNA: TGTGCCAGCAGTTTAGACGTTTGGGGAGGGACTGAAGCTTTCTTT.

Many counts were recorded for this clonotype. J is TRBJ2-1 and V is TRBV2; D is perhaps TRBD2 (6 bases). The CDR3 consists of 14 residues. The V and J ends lost 1 base and 2 bases respectively, with 6 bases between them. Germline CDR1 is SNHLY and CDR2 is FYNNEI. CDR3 coding DNA: TGTGCCAGCAGTGAAGGGAGGGCCTACAATGAGCAGTTCTTC. It specifies CASSEGRAYNEQFF.